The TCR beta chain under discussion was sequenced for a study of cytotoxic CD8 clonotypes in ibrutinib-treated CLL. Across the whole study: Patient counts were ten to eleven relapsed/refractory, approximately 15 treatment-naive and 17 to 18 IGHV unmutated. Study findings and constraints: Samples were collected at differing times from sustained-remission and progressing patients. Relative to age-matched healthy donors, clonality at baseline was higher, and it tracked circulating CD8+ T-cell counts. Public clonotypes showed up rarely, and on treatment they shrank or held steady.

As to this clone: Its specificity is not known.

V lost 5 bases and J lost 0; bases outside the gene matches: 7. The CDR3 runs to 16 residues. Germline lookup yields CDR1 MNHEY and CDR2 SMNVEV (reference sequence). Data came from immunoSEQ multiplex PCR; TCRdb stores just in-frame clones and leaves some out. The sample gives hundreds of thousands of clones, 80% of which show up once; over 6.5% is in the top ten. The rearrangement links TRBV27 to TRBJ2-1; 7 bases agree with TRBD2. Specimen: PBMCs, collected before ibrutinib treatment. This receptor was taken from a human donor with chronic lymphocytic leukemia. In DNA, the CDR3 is TGTGCCAGCAGTCGCGGACTAGGAAGCTCCTACAATGAGCAGTTCTTC. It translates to CASSRGLGSSYNEQFF.